This T cell receptor (beta chain) originates from a study of metastatic and nonmetastatic thyroid tumors. Across the study: Repertoire comparison spanned blood and tumor or nodule tissue of malignant and benign thyroid patients.

Study-wide results and caveats: Reports indicated that malignant thyroid tumors showed significantly higher TCR beta diversity than benign nodules did, in blood and tumor.

Original analysis: Using the CDR3 differences seen across clinicopathological groups, the authors built a distant-metastasis classifier for papillary thyroid cancer, which was meant to discriminate distant-metastatic patients. TCRdb re-clonotyped the PCR reads via MiXCR. The V and J calls shown here were made by TCRdb, not taken from the authors' results. The sample consists of about 40,000 clones, over 10% of them appearing once. No patient had received any treatment before thyroid surgery. The sample holds a few counts of this clone. Its antigen is as yet unknown. There are 17 residues in the CDR3. Germline V CDR1 and CDR2: SGHAT, FQNNGV. Germline trimming cut 4 bases from V and 0 bases from J; bases unmatched to any gene: 11.

This receptor was taken from a female donor with papillary thyroid cancer or a benign thyroid nodule (not recorded which). Some clones in this sample may be carry-over from other donors' samples. Sequenced: blood. The V call is TRBV11-2, the J call TRBJ2-7, with TRBD2 matching 8 bases. The CDR3, as DNA: TGTGCCAGCAGCTCTAACGGGCGGGAGGCCAGCTCCTACGAGCAGTACTTC. The encoded protein is CASSSNGREASSYEQYF.